This T cell receptor beta chain stems from a study of blood T cells in healthy people across ages. V lost 3 bases and J lost 7; bases outside the gene matches: 11. Per germline, CDR1 DFQATT and CDR2 SNEGSKA (reference sequence). The CDR3 is 17 amino acids. This clonotype was counted between two and nine times. The antigen is undetermined. Whole-study findings and limits: With age, beta diversity per million T cells declined roughly linearly, significantly by about 40.

There were healthy Caucasian individuals from Russia, aged roughly 6 to 100, serving as donors. Each donor had around 10 milliliters of peripheral blood drawn. Next came a second PCR, run for roughly 6 to 11 cycles, which used a sample-barcoded 5' primer along with a J-beta primer mix. Carrying 12 random nucleotides, a template-switch adaptor labeled each individual cDNA molecule. Each CDR3 protein is one row after TCRdb ran MiXCR on the 5' RACE reads. The sample contains roughly 1,500,000 distinct CDR3 sequences, 40% to 50% of which appear only once. The sample consisted of blood. The receptor was isolated from a woman younger than 30 in good health. This rearrangement joins TRBV20-1 to TRBJ2-3, with 15 bases matching TRBD2. The CDR3 DNA follows: TGCAGTGCTAGTCAGTCAGGGGGACTAGCGGGGGGCTATACGCAGTATTTT. This encodes CSASQSGGLAGGYTQYF.